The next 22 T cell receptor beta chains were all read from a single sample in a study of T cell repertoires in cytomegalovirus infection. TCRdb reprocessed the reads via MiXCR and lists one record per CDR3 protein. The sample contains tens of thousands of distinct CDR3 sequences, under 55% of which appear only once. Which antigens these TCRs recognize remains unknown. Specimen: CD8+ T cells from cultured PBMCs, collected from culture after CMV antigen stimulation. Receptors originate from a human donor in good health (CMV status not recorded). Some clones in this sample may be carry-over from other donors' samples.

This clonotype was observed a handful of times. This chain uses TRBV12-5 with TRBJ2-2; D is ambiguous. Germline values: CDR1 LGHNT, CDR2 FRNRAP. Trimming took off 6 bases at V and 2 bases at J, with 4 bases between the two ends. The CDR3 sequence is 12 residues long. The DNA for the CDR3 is TGTGCTAGTGGCCCAAACACCGGGGAGCTGTTTTTT. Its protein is CASGPNTGELFF. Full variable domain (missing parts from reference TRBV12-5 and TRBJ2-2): DARVTQTPRHKVTEMGQEVTMRCQPILGHNTVFWYRQTMMQGLELLAYFRNRAPLDDSGMPKDRFSAEMPDATLATLKIQPSEPRDSAVYFCASGPNTGELFFGEGSRLTVL.

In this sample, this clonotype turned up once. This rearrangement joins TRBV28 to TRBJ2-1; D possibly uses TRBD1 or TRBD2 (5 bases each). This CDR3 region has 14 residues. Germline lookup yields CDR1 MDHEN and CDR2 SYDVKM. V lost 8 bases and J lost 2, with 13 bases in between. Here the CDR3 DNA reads TGTGCCAGCGGGATCGGGGCAGCCTACAATGAGCAGTTCTTC. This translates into CASGIGAAYNEQFF. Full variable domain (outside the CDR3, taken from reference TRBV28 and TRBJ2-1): DVKVTQSSRYLVKRTGEKVFLECVQDMDHENMFWYRQDPGLGLRLIYFSYDVKMKEKGDIPEGYSVSREKKERFSLILESASTNQTSMYLCASGIGAAYNEQFFGPGTRLTVL.

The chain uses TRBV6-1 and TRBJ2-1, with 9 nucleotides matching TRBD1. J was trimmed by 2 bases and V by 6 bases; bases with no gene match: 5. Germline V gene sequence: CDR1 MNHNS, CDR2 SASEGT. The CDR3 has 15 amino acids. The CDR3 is CASRGDRATYNEQFF. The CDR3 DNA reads TGTGCCAGCAGGGGGGACAGGGCGACCTACAATGAGCAGTTCTTC.

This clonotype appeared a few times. CDR3 bases: TGTGCCAGCAGCGCAGAGACAGGGAGGGTAAACTATGGCTACACCTTC. This encodes CASSAETGRVNYGYTF. The rearrangement links TRBV7-8 to TRBJ1-2; 7 bases align to TRBD1. In germline, CDR1 is SGHVS, CDR2 FQNEAQ. The V segment lost 5 bases and the J segment 2 bases; nucleotides outside the gene matches: 11. This CDR3 region has 16 residues.

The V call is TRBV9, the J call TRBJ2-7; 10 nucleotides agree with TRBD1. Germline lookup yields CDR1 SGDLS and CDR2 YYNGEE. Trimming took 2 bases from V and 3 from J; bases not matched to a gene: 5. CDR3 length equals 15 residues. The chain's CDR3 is CASSVSGTGVYEQYF. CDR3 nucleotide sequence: TGTGCCAGCAGCGTCTCCGGGACAGGGGTCTACGAGCAGTACTTC.

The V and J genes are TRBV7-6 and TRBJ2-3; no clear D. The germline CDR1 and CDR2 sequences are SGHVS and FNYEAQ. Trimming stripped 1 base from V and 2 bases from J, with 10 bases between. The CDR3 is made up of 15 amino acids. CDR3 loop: CASSLGYGFTDTQYF. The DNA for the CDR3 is TGTGCCAGCAGCTTAGGATATGGTTTCACAGATACGCAGTATTTT.

CDR3 in DNA: TGTGCCAGCAGCATGACAGGGAGCACAGATACGCAGTATTTT. This encodes CASSMTGSTDTQYF. This chain joins TRBV7-3 and TRBJ2-3; the match to TRBD1 covers 7 bases. Germline V gene lookup returns CDR1 SGHTA and CDR2 FQGTGA. This CDR3 comprises 14 residues. V was pared by 5 bases and J by 0 bases, with 2 bases of the junction left unmatched. The variable domain in full, completed from reference TRBV7-3 and TRBJ2-3, reads GAGVSQTPSNKVTEKGKYVELRCDPISGHTALYWYRQSLGQGPEFLIYFQGTGAADDSGLPNDRFFAVRPEGSVSTLKIQRTERGDSAVYLCASSMTGSTDTQYFGPGTRLTVL.

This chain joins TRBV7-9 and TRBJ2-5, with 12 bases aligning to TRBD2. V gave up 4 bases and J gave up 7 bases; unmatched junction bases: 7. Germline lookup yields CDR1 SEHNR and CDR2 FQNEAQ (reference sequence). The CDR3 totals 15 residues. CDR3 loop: CASSSRLAGEGTQYF. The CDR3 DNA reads TGTGCCAGCAGCTCCCGACTAGCGGGGGAAGGGACCCAGTACTTC.

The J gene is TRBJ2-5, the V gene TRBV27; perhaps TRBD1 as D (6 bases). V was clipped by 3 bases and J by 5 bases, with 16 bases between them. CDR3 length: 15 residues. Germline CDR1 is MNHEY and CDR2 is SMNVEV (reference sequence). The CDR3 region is CASSLGNRAGETQYF. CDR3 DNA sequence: TGTGCCAGCAGTTTGGGGAACAGGGCAGGGGAGACCCAGTACTTC.

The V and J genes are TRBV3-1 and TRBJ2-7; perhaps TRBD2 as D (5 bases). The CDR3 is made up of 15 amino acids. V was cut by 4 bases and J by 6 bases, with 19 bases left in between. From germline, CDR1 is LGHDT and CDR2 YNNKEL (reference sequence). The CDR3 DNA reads TGTGCCAGCAGCCCTCGGTCCTGGGGAGAGAGCGAGCAGTACTTC. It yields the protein CASSPRSWGESEQYF.

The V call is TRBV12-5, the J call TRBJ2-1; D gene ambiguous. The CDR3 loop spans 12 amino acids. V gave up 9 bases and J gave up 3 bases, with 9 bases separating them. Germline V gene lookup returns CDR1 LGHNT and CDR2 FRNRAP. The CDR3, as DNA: TGTGCTAGGGGCCAAAACTACAATGAGCAGTTCTTC. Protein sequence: CARGQNYNEQFF.

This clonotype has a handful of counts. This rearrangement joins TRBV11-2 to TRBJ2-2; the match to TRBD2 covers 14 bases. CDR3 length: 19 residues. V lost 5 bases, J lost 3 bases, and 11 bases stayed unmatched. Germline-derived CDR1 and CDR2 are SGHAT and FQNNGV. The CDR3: CASSTSGLAGEGDTGELFF. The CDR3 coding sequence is TGTGCCAGCAGCACCTCGGGACTAGCGGGGGAGGGGGACACCGGGGAGCTGTTTTTT.

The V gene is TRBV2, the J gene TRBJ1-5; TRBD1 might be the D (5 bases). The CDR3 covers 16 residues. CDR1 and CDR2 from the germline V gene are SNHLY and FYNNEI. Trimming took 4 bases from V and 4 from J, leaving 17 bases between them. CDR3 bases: TGTGCCAGCAGTGTAGGCGGCAGGGCGCGGAATCAGCCCCAGCATTTT. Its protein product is CASSVGGRARNQPQHF.

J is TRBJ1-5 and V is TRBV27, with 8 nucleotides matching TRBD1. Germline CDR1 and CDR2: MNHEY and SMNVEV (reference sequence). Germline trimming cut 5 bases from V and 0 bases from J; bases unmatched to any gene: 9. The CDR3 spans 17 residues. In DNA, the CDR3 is TGTGCCAGCAGTCCCCGGACAGGGCCGGATAGCAATCAGCCCCAGCATTTT. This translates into CASSPRTGPDSNQPQHF.

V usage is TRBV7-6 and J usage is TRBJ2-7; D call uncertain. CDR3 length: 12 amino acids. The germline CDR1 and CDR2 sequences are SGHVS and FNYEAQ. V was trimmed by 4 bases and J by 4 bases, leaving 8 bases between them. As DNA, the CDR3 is TGTGCCAGCAGCTCTCTAGTGTACGAGCAGTACTTC. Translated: CASSSLVYEQYF. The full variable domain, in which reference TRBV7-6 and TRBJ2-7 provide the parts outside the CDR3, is GAGVSQSPRYKVTKRGQDVALRCDPISGHVSLYWYRQALGQGPEFLTYFNYEAQQDKSGLPNDRFSAERPEGSISTLTIQRTEQRDSAMYRCASSSLVYEQYFGPGTRLTVT.

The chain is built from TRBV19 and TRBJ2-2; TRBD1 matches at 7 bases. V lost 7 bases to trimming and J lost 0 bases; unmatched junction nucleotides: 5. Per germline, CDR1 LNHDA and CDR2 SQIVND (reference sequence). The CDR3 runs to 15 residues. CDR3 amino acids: CASTLDRANTGELFF. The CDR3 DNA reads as TGTGCCAGTACCTTAGACAGGGCGAACACCGGGGAGCTGTTTTTT.

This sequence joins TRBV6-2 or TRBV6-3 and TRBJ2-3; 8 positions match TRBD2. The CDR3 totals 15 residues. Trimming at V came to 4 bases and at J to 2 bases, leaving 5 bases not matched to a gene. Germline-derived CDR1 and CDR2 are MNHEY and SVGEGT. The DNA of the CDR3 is TGTGCCAGCAGTTTCGGACTAGCCAACACAGATACGCAGTATTTT. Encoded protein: CASSFGLANTDTQYF.

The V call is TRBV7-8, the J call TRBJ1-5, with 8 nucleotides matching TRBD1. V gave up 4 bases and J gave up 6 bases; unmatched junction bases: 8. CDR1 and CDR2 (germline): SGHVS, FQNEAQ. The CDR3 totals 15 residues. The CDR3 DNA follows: TGTGCCAGCAGCTGGGGGAGGACAGGGAGTCAGCCCCAGCATTTT. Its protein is CASSWGRTGSQPQHF.

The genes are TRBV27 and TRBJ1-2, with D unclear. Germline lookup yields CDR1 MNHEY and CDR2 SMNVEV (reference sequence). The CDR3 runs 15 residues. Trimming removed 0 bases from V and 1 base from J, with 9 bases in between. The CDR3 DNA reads TGTGCCAGCAGTTTATCAGCCAGCTTTAACTATGGCTACACCTTC. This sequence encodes CASSLSASFNYGYTF.

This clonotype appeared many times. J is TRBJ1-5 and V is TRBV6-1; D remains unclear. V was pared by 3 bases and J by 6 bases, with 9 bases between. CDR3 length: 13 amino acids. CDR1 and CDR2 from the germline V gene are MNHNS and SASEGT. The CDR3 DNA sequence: TGTGCCAGCAGTGACGGGGAGAGTCAGCCCCAGCATTTT. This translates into CASSDGESQPQHF.

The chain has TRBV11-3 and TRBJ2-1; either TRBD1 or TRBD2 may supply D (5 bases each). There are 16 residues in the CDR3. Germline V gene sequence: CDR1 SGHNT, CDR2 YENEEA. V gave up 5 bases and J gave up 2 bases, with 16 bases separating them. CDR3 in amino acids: CASSPRGSSTYNEQFF. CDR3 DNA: TGTGCCAGCAGCCCCCGGGGCAGTTCTACCTACAATGAGCAGTTCTTC.

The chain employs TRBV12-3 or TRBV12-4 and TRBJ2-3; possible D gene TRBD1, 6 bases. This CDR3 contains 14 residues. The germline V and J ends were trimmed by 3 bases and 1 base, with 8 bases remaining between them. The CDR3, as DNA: TGTGCCAGCAGTTTCAGGGGAGGCACAGATACGCAGTATTTT. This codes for CASSFRGGTDTQYF.